This TCR beta chain originates from a study of glioma-infiltrating T cells after dendritic cell vaccination. In the study overall: Patients had newly diagnosed or recurrent glioblastoma and received dendritic cell vaccines. Between about 2002 and 2012, patients got autologous tumor lysate-pulsed dendritic cell vaccines.

The data were produced by immunoSEQ multiplex PCR, yet TCRdb's version contains in-frame clones alone and is incomplete. The data contain roughly 98,000 clones, just over 85% of them seen just once; the ten biggest clones take up approximately 14%. This sequence originates from a human donor with glioblastoma. Sequenced material: blood, taken before dendritic cell vaccination.

The CDR3 DNA is TGTGCCAGCAGTCTCACACCGAACACCGGGGAGCTGTTTTTT. Residues: CASSLTPNTGELFF. This chain joins TRBV7-2 and TRBJ2-2; D uncertain. Germline assignment: CDR1 SGHTA and CDR2 FQGNSA. The CDR3 is 14 amino acids. The germline V and J ends were trimmed by 6 bases and 0 bases, with 8 bases remaining between them. The full variable domain, completed using reference TRBV7-2 and TRBJ2-2, is GAGVSQSPSNKVTEKGKDVELRCDPISGHTALYWYRQSLGQGLEFLIYFQGNSAPDKSGLPSDRFSAERTGGSVSTLTIQRTQQEDSAVYLCASSLTPNTGELFFGEGSRLTVL.